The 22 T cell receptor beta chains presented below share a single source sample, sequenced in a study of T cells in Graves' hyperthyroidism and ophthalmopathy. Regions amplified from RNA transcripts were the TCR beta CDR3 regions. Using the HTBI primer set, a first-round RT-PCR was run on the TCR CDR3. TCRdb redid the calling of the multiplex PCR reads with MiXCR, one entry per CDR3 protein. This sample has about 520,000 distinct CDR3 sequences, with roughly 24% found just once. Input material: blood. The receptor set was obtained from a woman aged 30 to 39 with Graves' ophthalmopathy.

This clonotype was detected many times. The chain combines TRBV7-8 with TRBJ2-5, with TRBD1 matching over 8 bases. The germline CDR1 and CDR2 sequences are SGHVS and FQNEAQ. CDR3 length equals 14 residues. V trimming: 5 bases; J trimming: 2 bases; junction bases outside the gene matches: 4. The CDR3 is CASSKDREQETQYF. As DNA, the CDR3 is TGTGCCAGCAGCAAGGACAGGGAACAAGAGACCCAGTACTTC.

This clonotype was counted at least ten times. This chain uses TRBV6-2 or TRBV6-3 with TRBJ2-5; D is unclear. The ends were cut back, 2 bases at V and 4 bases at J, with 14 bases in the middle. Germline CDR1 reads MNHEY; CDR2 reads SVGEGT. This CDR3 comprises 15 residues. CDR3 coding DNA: TGTGCCAGCAGTTACCTTCACACTACAGTAGAGACCCAGTACTTC. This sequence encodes CASSYLHTTVETQYF.

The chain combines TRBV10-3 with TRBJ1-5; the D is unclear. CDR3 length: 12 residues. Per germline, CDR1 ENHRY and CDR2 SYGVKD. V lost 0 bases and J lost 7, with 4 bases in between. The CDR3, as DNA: TGTGCCATCAGTGAGTCCTTACAGCCCCAGCATTTT. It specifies CAISESLQPQHF.

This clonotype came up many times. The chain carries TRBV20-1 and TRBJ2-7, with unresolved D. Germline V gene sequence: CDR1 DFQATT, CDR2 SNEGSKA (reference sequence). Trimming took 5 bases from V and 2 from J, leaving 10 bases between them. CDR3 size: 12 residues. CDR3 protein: CSAPENAYEQYF. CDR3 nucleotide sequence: TGCAGTGCTCCGGAGAACGCCTACGAGCAGTACTTC.

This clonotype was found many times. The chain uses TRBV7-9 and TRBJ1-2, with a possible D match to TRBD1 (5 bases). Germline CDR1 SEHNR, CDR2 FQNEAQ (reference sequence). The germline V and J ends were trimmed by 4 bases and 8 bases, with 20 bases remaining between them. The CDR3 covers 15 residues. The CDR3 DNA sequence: TGTGCCAGCAGCTCGTCAGGTCAGGGAGACGGAGGCTACACCTTC. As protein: CASSSSGQGDGGYTF.

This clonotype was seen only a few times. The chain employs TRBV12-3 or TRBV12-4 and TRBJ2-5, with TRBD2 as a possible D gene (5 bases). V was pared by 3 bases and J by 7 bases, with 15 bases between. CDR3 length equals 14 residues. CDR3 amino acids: CASSFPSRRGTQYF. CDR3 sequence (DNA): TGTGCCAGCAGTTTCCCCTCCCGTCGGGGGACCCAGTACTTC.

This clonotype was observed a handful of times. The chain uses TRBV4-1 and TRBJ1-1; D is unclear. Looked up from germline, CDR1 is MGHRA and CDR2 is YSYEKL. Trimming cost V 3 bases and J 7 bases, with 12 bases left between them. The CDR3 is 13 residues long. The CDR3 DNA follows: TGCGCCAGCAGCCATCGGGAAAGCGGTGAAGCTTTCTTT. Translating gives CASSHRESGEAFF.

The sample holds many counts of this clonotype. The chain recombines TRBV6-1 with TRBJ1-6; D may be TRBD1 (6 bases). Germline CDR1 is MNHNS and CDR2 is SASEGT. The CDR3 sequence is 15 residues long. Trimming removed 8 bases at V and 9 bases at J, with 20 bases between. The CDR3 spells CASLPSLLTGSPLHF. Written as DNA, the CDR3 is TGTGCCAGCCTCCCATCACTCCTGACAGGTTCACCCCTCCACTTT.

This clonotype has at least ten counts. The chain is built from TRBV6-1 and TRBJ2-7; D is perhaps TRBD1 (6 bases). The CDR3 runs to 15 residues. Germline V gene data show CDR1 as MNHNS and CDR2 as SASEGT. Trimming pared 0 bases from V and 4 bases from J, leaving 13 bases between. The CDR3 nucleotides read TGTGCCAGCAGTGAAGCACCAGGGGTGATATACGAGCAGTACTTC. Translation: CASSEAPGVIYEQYF.

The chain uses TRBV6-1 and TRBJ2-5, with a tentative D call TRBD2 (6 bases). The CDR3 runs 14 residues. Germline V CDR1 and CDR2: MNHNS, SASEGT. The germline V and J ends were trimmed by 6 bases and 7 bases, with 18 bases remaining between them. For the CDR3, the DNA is TGTGCCAGCAGCTCCGTGGGGTCCGGGGGGACCCAGTACTTC. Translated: CASSSVGSGGTQYF.

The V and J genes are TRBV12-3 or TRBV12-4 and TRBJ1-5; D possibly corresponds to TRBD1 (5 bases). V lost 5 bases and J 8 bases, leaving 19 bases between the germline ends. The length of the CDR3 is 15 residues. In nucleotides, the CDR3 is TGTGCCAGCAGTCTTAAGGGGCCTGGCGGGGAGCCCCAGCATTTT. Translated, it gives CASSLKGPGGEPQHF.

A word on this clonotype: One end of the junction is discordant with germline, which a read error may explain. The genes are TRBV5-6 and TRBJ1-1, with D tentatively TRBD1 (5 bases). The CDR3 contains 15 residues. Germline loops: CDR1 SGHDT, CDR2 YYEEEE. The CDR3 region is CASSLGGRQNTEAFF. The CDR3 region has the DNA TGTGCCAGCAGCTTGGGGGGCCGACAGAACACTGAGGCTTTCTTT. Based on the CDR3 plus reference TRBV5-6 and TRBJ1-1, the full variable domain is DAGVTQSPTHLIKTRGQQVTLRCSPKSGHDTVSWYQQALGQGPQFIFQYYEEEERQRGNFPDRFSGHQFPNYSSELNVNALLLGDSALYLCASSLGGRQNTEAFFGQGTRLTVV.

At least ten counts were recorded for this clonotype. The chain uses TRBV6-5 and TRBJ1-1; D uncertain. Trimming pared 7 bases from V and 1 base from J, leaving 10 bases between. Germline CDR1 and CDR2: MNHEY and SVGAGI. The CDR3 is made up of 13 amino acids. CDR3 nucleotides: TGTGCCAGCATTAGACTAACGAACACTGAAGCTTTCTTT. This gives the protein CASIRLTNTEAFF.

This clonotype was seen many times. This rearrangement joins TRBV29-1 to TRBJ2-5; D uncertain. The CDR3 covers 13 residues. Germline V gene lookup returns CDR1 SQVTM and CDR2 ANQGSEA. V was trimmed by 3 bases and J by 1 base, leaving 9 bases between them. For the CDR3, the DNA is TGCAGCGTTGACGGCAGGAGCCAAGAGACCCAGTACTTC. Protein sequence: CSVDGRSQETQYF.

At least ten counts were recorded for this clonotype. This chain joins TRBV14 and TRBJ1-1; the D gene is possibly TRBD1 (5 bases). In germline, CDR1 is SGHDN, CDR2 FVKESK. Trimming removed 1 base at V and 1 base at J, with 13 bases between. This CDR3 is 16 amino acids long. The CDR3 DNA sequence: TGTGCCAGCAGCCAAGGAGGATGGGGCTGGAACACTGAAGCTTTCTTT. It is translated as CASSQGGWGWNTEAFF. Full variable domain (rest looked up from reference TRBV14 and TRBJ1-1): EAGVTQFPSHSVIEKGQTVTLRCDPISGHDNLYWYRRVMGKEIKFLLHFVKESKQDESGMPNNRFLAERTGGTYSTLKVQPAELEDSGVYFCASSQGGWGWNTEAFFGQGTRLTVV.

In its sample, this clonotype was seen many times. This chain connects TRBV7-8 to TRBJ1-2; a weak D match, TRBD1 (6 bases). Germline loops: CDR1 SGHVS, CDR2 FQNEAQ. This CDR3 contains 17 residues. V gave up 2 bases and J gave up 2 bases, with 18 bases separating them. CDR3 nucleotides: TGTGCCAGCAGCTTACGGCGAAGGGGGGAAGGGAACTATGGCTACACCTTC. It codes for CASSLRRRGEGNYGYTF.

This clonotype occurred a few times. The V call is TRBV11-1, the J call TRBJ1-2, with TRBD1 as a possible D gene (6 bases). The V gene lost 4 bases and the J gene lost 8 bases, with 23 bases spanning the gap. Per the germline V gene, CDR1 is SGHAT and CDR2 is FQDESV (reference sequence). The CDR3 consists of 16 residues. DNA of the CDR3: TGTGCCAGCAGCTCCCAGGACGGGGGACACCTCGGGGGCTACACCTTC. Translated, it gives CASSSQDGGHLGGYTF. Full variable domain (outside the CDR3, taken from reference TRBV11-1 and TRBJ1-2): EAEVAQSPRYKITEKSQAVAFWCDPISGHATLYWYRQILGQGPELLVQFQDESVVDDSQLPKDRFSAERLKGVDSTLKIQPAELGDSAMYLCASSSQDGGHLGGYTFGSGTRLTVV.

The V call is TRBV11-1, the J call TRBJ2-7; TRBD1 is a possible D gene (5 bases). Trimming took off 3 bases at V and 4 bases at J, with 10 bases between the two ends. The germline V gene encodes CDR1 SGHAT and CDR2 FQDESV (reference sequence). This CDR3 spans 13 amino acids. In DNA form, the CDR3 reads TGTGCCAGCAGCTTCAGGGCTAATTACGAGCAGTACTTC. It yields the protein CASSFRANYEQYF.

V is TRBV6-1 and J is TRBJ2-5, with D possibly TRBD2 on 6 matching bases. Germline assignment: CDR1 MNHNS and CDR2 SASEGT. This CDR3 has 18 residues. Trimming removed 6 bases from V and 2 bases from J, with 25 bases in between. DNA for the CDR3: TGTGCCAGCAGACCCAATTACGGGCGGGGAGATCTTCAAGAGACCCAGTACTTC. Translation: CASRPNYGRGDLQETQYF.

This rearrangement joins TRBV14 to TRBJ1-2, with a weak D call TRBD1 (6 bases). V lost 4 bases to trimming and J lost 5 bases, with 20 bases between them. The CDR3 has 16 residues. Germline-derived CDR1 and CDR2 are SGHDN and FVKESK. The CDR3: CASSRFRDNNPYGYTF. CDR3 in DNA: TGTGCCAGCAGCCGTTTCCGGGACAACAACCCGTATGGCTACACCTTC.

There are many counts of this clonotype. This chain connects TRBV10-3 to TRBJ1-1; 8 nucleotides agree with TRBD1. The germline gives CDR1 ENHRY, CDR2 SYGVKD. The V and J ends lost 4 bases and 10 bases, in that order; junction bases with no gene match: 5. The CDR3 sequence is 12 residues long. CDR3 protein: CAISATGGVAFF. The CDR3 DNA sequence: TGTGCCATCAGTGCAACAGGGGGGGTAGCTTTCTTT.

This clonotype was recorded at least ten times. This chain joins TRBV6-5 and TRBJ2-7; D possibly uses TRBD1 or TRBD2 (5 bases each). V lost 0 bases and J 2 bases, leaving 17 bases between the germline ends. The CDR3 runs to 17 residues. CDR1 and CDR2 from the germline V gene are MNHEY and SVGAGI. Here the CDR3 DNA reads TGTGCCAGCAGTTACTCAACACCCGGGACGGTTACCTACGAGCAGTACTTC. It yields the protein CASSYSTPGTVTYEQYF.